This TCR beta chain is from a study of T-cell reconstitution after alpha-beta-depleted transplantation in children. Study outcomes and limitations: From newly produced T cells came most of the T-cell counts and diversity one year after transplant. Recipient T cells and thymic progenitors that survived gave rise to the high TCRbeta diversity observed at day 60 in some patients. Approximately two months post-transplant, alpha-beta T cells reportedly originated from several hundred expanded graft clones.

CDR1 and CDR2 (germline): SGHTA, FQGTGA. V shed 2 bases and J 2 bases; nucleotides not matched to a gene: 3. There are 16 residues in the CDR3. TCRbeta library preparation incorporated unique molecular identifiers. TCRdb passed the PCR reads through MiXCR, listing each CDR3 protein once. The repertoire includes a few hundred thousand distinct CDR3 sequences, roughly a tenth of them detected once, and less than 9% sits in the top ten. This clonotype was seen at least ten times. Its antigen remains unidentified. This sample comprised PBMCs, obtained before TCRalphabeta/CD19-depleted stem cell transplant. This clonotype was obtained from a boy under two years old with acute myeloid leukemia, due to receive a stem cell transplant. The genes are TRBV7-3 and TRBJ2-3, with 11 bases identical to TRBD2. CDR3 loop: CASSLLAGGITDTQYF. The CDR3 nucleotides read TGTGCCAGCAGCTTACTAGCGGGAGGTATCACAGATACGCAGTATTTT.